The 32 T cell receptor beta chains below were found in one sample sequenced in a study of shared clonotypes between healthy human individuals. TCRdb keeps only in-frame clones here, not all; method: immunoSEQ multiplex PCR. This table has about 490,000 clones, about 78% appearing once. Sequencing used PBMCs. These receptors were taken from a woman aged 35 to 49 in good health. Some clones in this sample may be carry-over from other donors' samples.

The chain has TRBV15 and TRBJ1-6; the D gene is possibly TRBD1 (6 bases). The CDR3 has 15 amino acids. V lost 0 bases and J 10 bases, leaving 13 bases between the germline ends. Germline V CDR1 and CDR2: LNHNV, YYDKDF (reference sequence). The CDR3 DNA is TGTGCCACCAGCAGAGATATGGGGGCAGGATCACCCCTCCACTTT. Amino acid sequence: CATSRDMGAGSPLHF.

The J gene is TRBJ1-3, the V gene TRBV25-1, with TRBD1 identical over 7 bases. Germline values: CDR1 MGHDK, CDR2 SYGVNS. The CDR3 has 15 residues. The ends lost 5 bases at V and 0 bases at J; junction bases unmatched: 4. For the CDR3, the DNA is TGTGCCAGCAGTCGGGACAGTAGCTCTGGAAACACCATATATTTT. It is translated as CASSRDSSSGNTIYF.

V usage is TRBV28 and J usage is TRBJ2-3; D is perhaps TRBD1 or TRBD2 (5 bases each). Germline CDR1 is MDHEN and CDR2 is SYDVKM. The CDR3 has 15 amino acids. V was trimmed by 2 bases and J by 2 bases, leaving 11 bases between them. The CDR3 DNA follows: TGTGCCAGCAGTTTACGGGGCACCCCCACAGATACGCAGTATTTT. Translating it yields CASSLRGTPTDTQYF.

Of note for this clone: The same CDR3 can be traced to other DNA sequences in this sample. This sequence joins TRBV11-2 and TRBJ2-1; no definite D call. The CDR3 loop spans 12 amino acids. Germline V gives CDR1 SGHAT, CDR2 FQNNGV. The ends were cut back, 0 bases at V and 9 bases at J, with 6 bases in the middle. CDR3 amino acids: CASSLEVGEQFF. CDR3 DNA sequence: TGTGCCAGCAGCTTAGAGGTCGGTGAGCAGTTCTTC.

The chain is built from TRBV5-1 and TRBJ2-3; tentatively, D is TRBD1 or TRBD2 (6 bases each). CDR1 is SGHRS and CDR2 is YFSETQ in the germline V gene. V was trimmed by 4 bases and J by 4 bases, leaving 22 bases between them. The CDR3 is made up of 17 amino acids. The CDR3 is CASSQGLAPLRADTQYF. In nucleotides, the CDR3 is TGCGCCAGCAGCCAGGGGCTAGCGCCACTCAGGGCAGATACGCAGTATTTT.

The V gene is TRBV10-2, the J gene TRBJ2-2; 9 bases fit TRBD2. The J segment lost 6 bases and the V segment lost 5 bases, leaving 10 bases of the junction unmatched. CDR3 size: 16 residues. Germline-derived CDR1 and CDR2 are WSHSY and SAAADI. This chain's CDR3 is CASSRASGNGPGELFF. The CDR3 nucleotides read TGCGCCAGCAGTAGGGCTAGCGGGAACGGTCCCGGGGAGCTGTTTTTT.

V and J are TRBV7-2 and TRBJ2-5; 7 nucleotides align to TRBD2. This CDR3 is built from 12 residues. Germline V gene lookup returns CDR1 SGHTA and CDR2 FQGNSA. After removal of 5 bases from V and 8 bases from J, the junction contained 5 bases not matched to a gene. The CDR3, as DNA: TGTGCCAGCAGCCCCGGGACTACCACCCAGTACTTC. It translates to CASSPGTTTQYF.

The gene calls are TRBV2 and TRBJ2-7; D may be TRBD2 (6 bases). The germline V gene has CDR1 SNHLY and CDR2 FYNNEI. The CDR3 runs 14 residues. The V end was cut by 6 bases, the J end by 1 base, with 13 bases between. The CDR3 DNA is TGTGCCAGCAGGCCGGTGGAGGGTTCCTACGAGCAGTACTTC. Its protein is CASRPVEGSYEQYF. Filled out from reference TRBV2 and TRBJ2-7, the complete variable domain reads EPEVTQTPSHQVTQMGQEVILRCVPISNHLYFYWYRQILGQKVEFLVSFYNNEISEKSEIFDDQFSVERPDGSNFTLKIRSTKLEDSAMYFCASRPVEGSYEQYFGPGTRLTVT.

This chain links TRBV5-8 with TRBJ2-7; TRBD2 matches 14 bases. The CDR3 has 19 residues. J lost 2 bases, V lost 4 bases, and 14 bases had no gene match. Germline V lookup: CDR1 SGHTS, CDR2 YDEGEE. CDR3 loop: CASSPPTSGRARPPYEQYF. The CDR3, as DNA: TGTGCCAGCAGCCCCCCGACTAGCGGGAGGGCCCGGCCTCCCTACGAGCAGTACTTC. The complete variable domain, with remaining parts taken from reference TRBV5-8 and TRBJ2-7, reads EAGVTQSPTHLIKTRGQQATLRCSPISGHTSVYWYQQALGLGLQFLLWYDEGEERNRGNFPPRFSGRQFPNYSSELNVNALELEDSALYLCASSPPTSGRARPPYEQYFGPGTRLTVT.

The chain combines TRBV27 with TRBJ2-1; TRBD2 agrees at 14 bases. In germline, CDR1 is MNHEY, CDR2 SMNVEV (reference sequence). This CDR3 is 15 amino acids long. V gave up 8 bases and J gave up 7 bases; unmatched junction bases: 7. The CDR3, as DNA: TGTGCCAGCTATCCCAGGACTAGCGGGAGGAATGAGCAGTTCTTC. As protein: CASYPRTSGRNEQFF.

This clone was picked up a small number of times. The gene calls are TRBV7-8 and TRBJ2-1; D possibly corresponds to TRBD2 (5 bases). Trimming took off 4 bases at V and 8 bases at J, with 12 bases between the two ends. CDR1 SGHVS and CDR2 FQNEAQ come from the germline V gene. CDR3 length equals 13 residues. CDR3 loop: CASSSPQRDEQFF. The CDR3 DNA reads TGTGCCAGCAGCTCCCCCCAGAGGGATGAGCAGTTCTTC.

This chain uses TRBV19 with TRBJ2-5; no clear D gene. The J call may not be correct, given that the DNA end is closer to TRBJ2-7. Germline-derived CDR1 and CDR2 are LNHDA and SQIVND (reference sequence). CDR3 length equals 15 residues. The chain's CDR3 is CASSTAATSSYEQYF. Written as DNA, the CDR3 is TGTGCCAGTAGTACTGCTGCGACGAGCTCCTACGAGCAGTACTTC.

The J gene is TRBJ2-1, the V gene TRBV10-3, with D perhaps TRBD1 (6 bases). Germline V gene lookup returns CDR1 ENHRY and CDR2 SYGVKD. Trimming shortened V by 1 base and J by 6 bases, and 7 bases separated the two germline ends. This CDR3 contains 13 residues. The CDR3 sequence: CAISEWGRNEQFF. The CDR3 DNA reads as TGTGCCATCAGTGAGTGGGGGCGCAATGAGCAGTTCTTC.

The chain has TRBV30 and TRBJ2-3, with 8 bases aligning to TRBD2. Germline CDR1 reads GTSNPN; CDR2 reads SVGIG (reference sequence). The V segment lost 1 base and the J segment 6 bases; nucleotides outside the gene matches: 6. This CDR3 contains 14 residues. This CDR3 is CAWSGGGRLDTQYF. DNA of the CDR3: TGTGCCTGGAGTGGCGGCGGGAGGCTGGATACGCAGTATTTT.

The chain joins TRBV7-3 to TRBJ2-7, with 10 bases that match TRBD1. Germline V lookup: CDR1 SGHTA, CDR2 FQGTGA. The CDR3 covers 15 residues. Trimming at V came to 1 base and at J to 6 bases, leaving 6 bases not matched to a gene. The chain's CDR3 is CASSLKGTGVSEQYF. The CDR3, as DNA: TGTGCCAGCAGCTTAAAGGGGACAGGGGTGTCCGAGCAGTACTTC.

The V call is TRBV5-1, the J call TRBJ2-7; no clear D. This CDR3 is 12 amino acids long. Germline V gene sequence: CDR1 SGHRS, CDR2 YFSETQ. The V gene lost 1 base and the J gene lost 0 bases, with 2 bases spanning the gap. CDR3 loop: CASSLSSYEQYF. DNA for the CDR3: TGCGCCAGCAGCTTGAGCTCCTACGAGCAGTACTTC.

The V gene is TRBV11-2, the J gene TRBJ2-7, with no clear D. The ends were cut back, 0 bases at V and 4 bases at J, with 7 bases in the middle. Germline V CDR1 and CDR2: SGHAT, FQNNGV. The CDR3 has 13 amino acids. The CDR3 nucleotides read TGTGCCAGCAGCTTAGACCCAGATTACGAGCAGTACTTC. Translating gives CASSLDPDYEQYF.

The chain employs TRBV11-3 and TRBJ2-1; 12 positions agree with TRBD2. The CDR3 covers 14 residues. Germline trimming cut 5 bases from V and 8 bases from J; bases unmatched to any gene: 4. The germline V gene encodes CDR1 SGHNT and CDR2 YENEEA. The CDR3 region is CASSPRTSGDEQFF. The DNA for the CDR3 is TGTGCCAGCAGCCCACGGACTAGCGGGGATGAGCAGTTCTTC.

The chain carries TRBV29-1 and TRBJ2-7, with 8 bases lining up with TRBD1. This CDR3 contains 15 residues. CDR1 and CDR2 from the germline V gene are SQVTM and ANQGSEA. The ends lost 7 bases at V and 6 bases at J; junction bases unmatched: 17. The CDR3 bases are TGCAGCGCCGTTGGGGGGCCAGGGGGCATCGGCGAGCAGTACTTC. Translated, it gives CSAVGGPGGIGEQYF.

J is TRBJ2-5 and V is TRBV29-1; D is uncertain. TRBJ2-7 explains the end of the DNA better; the J call may be wrong. CDR1 is SQVTM and CDR2 is ANQGSEA in the germline V gene. There are 11 residues in the CDR3. CDR3 sequence reads: CSAELSYEQYF. CDR3 coding DNA: TGCAGCGCCGAACTGTCCTACGAGCAGTACTTC.

This sequence joins TRBV30 and TRBJ1-4, with D tentatively TRBD1 (6 bases). The germline gives CDR1 GTSNPN, CDR2 SVGIG (reference sequence). V was shortened by 0 bases and J by 8 bases, with 16 bases between the two germline ends. This CDR3 comprises 15 residues. The CDR3 here is CAWSVLGRGREKLFF. The CDR3 nucleotides are TGTGCCTGGAGTGTTCTGGGCAGGGGAAGGGAAAAACTGTTTTTT.

DNA for the CDR3: TGTGCCAGCAGCCTCGGCCCCCGGACAGGGACCGTAGCCAAAAACATTCAGTACTTC. This gives the protein CASSLGPRTGTVAKNIQYF. The chain couples TRBV5-5 to TRBJ2-4, with 8 bases identical to TRBD1. The ends lost 4 bases at V and 0 bases at J; junction bases unmatched: 15. Germline V gene sequence: CDR1 SGHKS, CDR2 YYEKEE (reference sequence). The CDR3 has 19 amino acids.

On this clone itself: The likely explanation is a read error, given a far larger clone one base away. The sample holds other DNA sequences that translate to the same CDR3. The chain uses TRBV11-3 and TRBJ2-1, with 14 bases matching TRBD2. Germline CDR1 SGHNT, CDR2 YENEEA. This CDR3 region has 16 residues. Written as DNA, the CDR3 is TGCGCCAGCAGCTTAAAGGGACTAGCGGGAGTCAATGAGCAGTTCTTC. It is translated as CASSLKGLAGVNEQFF.

This clone occurred a few times. CDR3 protein: CASSLDTGGSTDTQYF. In DNA form, the CDR3 reads TGTGCCAGCAGCTTAGATACAGGAGGGAGCACAGATACGCAGTATTTT. The chain links TRBV7-2 to TRBJ2-3; D is perhaps TRBD2 (6 bases). Germline CDR1 and CDR2: SGHTA and FQGNSA. Between the trimmed V and J ends, which lost 1 base and 0 bases, there was a span of 11 bases. This CDR3 spans 16 amino acids.

The genes are TRBV7-3 and TRBJ2-1, with D perhaps matching TRBD2 (6 bases). Germline V gene lookup returns CDR1 SGHTA and CDR2 FQGTGA. The length of the CDR3 is 15 residues. Deletions cut 1 base from V and 1 base from J, with 8 bases between. The CDR3 bases are TGTGCCAGCAGCTTAAATAGCGGTTCCTACAATGAGCAGTTCTTC. It specifies CASSLNSGSYNEQFF.

This chain links TRBV18 with TRBJ2-1; 9 nucleotides match TRBD2. The germline CDR1 and CDR2 sequences are KGHSH and LQKENI. Trimming at V came to 3 bases and at J to 8 bases, leaving 11 bases not matched to a gene. The CDR3 extends over 16 amino acids. The CDR3 bases are TGTGCCAGCTCACCCGGTTGGTTGCGGGAGGGAGATGAGCAGTTCTTC. Protein: CASSPGWLREGDEQFF.

V gene TRBV28 combines with J gene TRBJ2-1, with 10 nucleotides matching TRBD2. In germline, CDR1 is MDHEN, CDR2 SYDVKM. There are 16 residues in the CDR3. Trimming cost V 1 base and J 5 bases; bases outside gene matches: 5. CDR3 bases: TGTGCCAGCAGTTTATTTAGCGGGAGGTTCCACAATGAGCAGTTCTTC. As protein: CASSLFSGRFHNEQFF.

This clone was counted a single time. This sequence joins TRBV10-2 and TRBJ1-5; 7 nucleotides line up with TRBD1. Germline CDR1 and CDR2: WSHSY and SAAADI. The CDR3 covers 14 residues. The J segment lost 7 bases and the V segment lost 6 bases, leaving 9 bases of the junction unmatched. CDR3 nucleotide sequence: TGCGCCAGCAGAGCCACAGGGGAAGGGCAGCCCCAGCATTTT. This translates into CASRATGEGQPQHF.

The chain links TRBV11-2 to TRBJ2-3, with D hard to call. Germline CDR1 SGHAT, CDR2 FQNNGV. The CDR3 has 12 amino acids. The germline V and J ends were trimmed by 5 bases and 5 bases, with 8 bases remaining between them. CDR3 protein: CASSRLGDTQYF. In nucleotides, the CDR3 is TGTGCCAGCAGCCGGTTGGGAGATACGCAGTATTTT.

The rearrangement uses TRBV15 and TRBJ2-1; D remains unclear. Germline V gene lookup returns CDR1 LNHNV and CDR2 YYDKDF (reference sequence). The V and J ends lost 1 base and 4 bases respectively, with 11 bases between them. This CDR3 is 15 amino acids long. CDR3 in amino acids: CATSRATQSYNEQFF. The CDR3 bases are TGTGCCACCAGCAGAGCCACCCAAAGTTACAATGAGCAGTTCTTC. Full variable domain (outside the CDR3, taken from reference TRBV15 and TRBJ2-1): DAMVIQNPRYQVTQFGKPVTLSCSQTLNHNVMYWYQQKSSQAPKLLFHYYDKDFNNEADTPDNFQSRRPNTSFCFLDIRSPGLGDTAMYLCATSRATQSYNEQFFGPGTRLTVL.

The chain joins TRBV18 to TRBJ2-1; 9 bases match TRBD2. Germline CDR1 and CDR2: KGHSH and LQKENI. The CDR3 length is 18 residues. Trimming at V came to 3 bases and at J to 6 bases, leaving 15 bases not matched to a gene. The CDR3 sequence is CASSPEAGGAPVGNEQFF. In DNA, the CDR3 is TGTGCCAGCTCACCCGAAGCGGGAGGAGCGCCGGTTGGCAATGAGCAGTTCTTC.

This rearrangement joins TRBV5-1 to TRBJ2-7; D may be TRBD2 (6 bases). There are 15 residues in the CDR3. CDR1 SGHRS and CDR2 YFSETQ come from the germline V gene. V lost 0 bases and J lost 3, with 13 bases in between. The CDR3 reads CASSLDSSAIYEQYF. The CDR3 DNA is TGCGCCAGCAGCTTGGATTCTAGCGCAATCTACGAGCAGTACTTC.